A single sample is the source of the 30 T cell receptor beta chains below, sequenced in a study of early stage breast cancer tumors. Data came from immunoSEQ multiplex PCR; TCRdb stores just in-frame clones and leaves some out. Here the sample spans about 9,600 clones, approximately 70% being singletons. Sequencing was performed on breast tumor tissue. All receptors come from a person aged 50-59 years with breast cancer.

The genes are TRBV11-1 and TRBJ2-5; D perhaps matches TRBD2 (6 bases). The CDR3 totals 17 residues. V lost 4 bases and J 2 bases, leaving 20 bases between the germline ends. The germline V gene encodes CDR1 SGHAT and CDR2 FQDESV (reference sequence). The CDR3 reads CASSYPGGAGPQETQYF. For the CDR3, the DNA is TGTGCCAGCAGCTACCCCGGAGGGGCGGGGCCACAAGAGACCCAGTACTTC.

The chain employs TRBV4-3 and TRBJ2-7, with D unclear. Per the germline V gene, CDR1 is LGHNA and CDR2 is YSLEER. CDR3 length: 14 residues. The V end lost 0 bases, the J end lost 1 base, and 7 bases lay between the germline ends. The DNA for the CDR3 is TGCGCCAGCAGCCAAGAGGGAAGGTCCTACGAGCAGTACTTC. Translated: CASSQEGRSYEQYF.

The rearrangement joins TRBV11-2 to TRBJ2-6, with D tentatively TRBD2 (5 bases). Per germline, CDR1 SGHAT and CDR2 FQNNGV. The CDR3 runs to 16 residues. The germline V and J ends were trimmed by 1 base and 0 bases, with 7 bases remaining between them. The DNA of the CDR3 is TGTGCCAGCAGCTTAGTGAGGGACTCTGGGGCCAACGTCCTGACTTTC. This translates into CASSLVRDSGANVLTF.

This clone is labeled as large (0.1 to 1%). This chain's CDR3 is CASSLDTVNTEAFF. CDR3 in DNA: TGTGCCAGCAGCTTGGACACGGTGAACACTGAAGCTTTCTTT. V usage is TRBV7-9 and J usage is TRBJ1-1, with a tentative D call TRBD1 (5 bases). V shed 3 bases and J shed 0 bases, with 8 bases lying between them. Germline V CDR1 and CDR2: SEHNR, FQNEAQ (reference sequence). This CDR3 spans 14 amino acids. The full variable domain, its missing parts supplied by reference TRBV7-9 and TRBJ1-1, is DTGVSQNPRHKITKRGQNVTFRCDPISEHNRLYWYRQTLGQGPEFLTYFQNEAQLEKSRLLSDRFSAERPKGSFSTLEIQRTEQGDSAMYLCASSLDTVNTEAFFGQGTRLTVV.

V and J are TRBV19 and TRBJ1-5; D is ambiguous. Between the trimmed V and J ends, which lost 3 bases and 0 bases, there was a span of 12 bases. The CDR3 is 16 residues long. Germline V CDR1 and CDR2: LNHDA, SQIVND (reference sequence). For the CDR3, the DNA is TGTGCCAGTAGTATTCGGGCGGATTATAGCAATCAGCCCCAGCATTTT. Its protein is CASSIRADYSNQPQHF. The full variable domain, rest sourced from reference TRBV19 and TRBJ1-5, is DGGITQSPKYLFRKEGQNVTLSCEQNLNHDAMYWYRQDPGQGLRLIYYSQIVNDFQKGDIAEGYSVSREKKESFPLTVTSAQKNPTAFYLCASSIRADYSNQPQHFGDGTRLSIL.

This sequence joins TRBV19 and TRBJ2-2; 8 bases map to TRBD2. Germline CDR1 LNHDA, CDR2 SQIVND (reference sequence). This CDR3 has 15 residues. Trimming took 5 bases from V and 2 from J; bases not matched to a gene: 4. The CDR3 loop reads CASSRSGVNTGELFF. CDR3 nucleotide sequence: TGTGCCAGTAGTCGTAGCGGGGTTAACACCGGGGAGCTGTTTTTT.

The rearrangement uses TRBV5-1 and TRBJ1-4, with TRBD1 identical over 10 bases. V shed 4 bases and J 8 bases; nucleotides not matched to a gene: 8. Germline CDR1 is SGHRS and CDR2 is YFSETQ. CDR3 length: 15 residues. The CDR3 region has the DNA TGCGCCAGCAGCAGATCCGGGACAGGGGAGGAAAAACTGTTTTTT. It is translated as CASSRSGTGEEKLFF.

By frequency in the sample, this clone is large (0.1 to 1%). The chain couples TRBV28 to TRBJ2-7; D uncertain. The CDR3 totals 14 residues. Germline loops: CDR1 MDHEN, CDR2 SYDVKM. With 5 bases removed from V and 3 bases from J, the gap between germline ends came to 14 bases. CDR3 in amino acids: CASSHLATDYEQYF. CDR3 bases: TGTGCCAGCAGTCATTTAGCCACTGACTACGAGCAGTACTTC.

V and J are TRBV27 and TRBJ2-7; D unclear. Germline lookup yields CDR1 MNHEY and CDR2 SMNVEV (reference sequence). V was shortened by 5 bases and J by 3 bases, with 11 bases between the two germline ends. The CDR3 consists of 13 residues. CDR3 sequence: CASSPGVFYEQYF. The CDR3 DNA reads as TGTGCCAGCAGTCCTGGGGTGTTCTACGAGCAGTACTTC.

V is TRBV27 and J is TRBJ2-3; 11 bases align to TRBD2. This CDR3 has 22 amino acids. Germline-derived CDR1 and CDR2 are MNHEY and SMNVEV (reference sequence). Unmatched junction bases numbered 25, after V lost 6 bases and J lost 2 bases. CDR3 loop: CASSNKQSQKNSGRAFTDTQYF. In nucleotides, the CDR3 is TGTGCCAGCAGCAATAAACAAAGCCAGAAAAATAGCGGGAGGGCATTCACAGATACGCAGTATTTT.

This chain uses TRBV14 with TRBJ1-6; the D gene is possibly TRBD1 (6 bases). The CDR3 has 14 amino acids. The germline V gene encodes CDR1 SGHDN and CDR2 FVKESK. V dropped 3 bases and J dropped 11 bases, with 14 bases sitting between them. CDR3 loop: CASSQVTGPAPLHF. The DNA of the CDR3 is TGTGCCAGCAGCCAGGTCACAGGGCCCGCACCCCTCCACTTT.

The V call is TRBV5-6, the J call TRBJ2-2; 8 bases agree with TRBD1. The CDR3 loop spans 16 amino acids. Trimming at V came to 4 bases and at J to 6 bases, leaving 11 bases not matched to a gene. Germline values: CDR1 SGHDT, CDR2 YYEEEE. The chain's CDR3 is CASSPGQGYNSGELFF. CDR3 nucleotides: TGTGCCAGCAGCCCCGGACAGGGCTACAACTCCGGGGAGCTGTTTTTT.

V and J are TRBV10-3 and TRBJ2-3, with 10 bases identical to TRBD2. Per germline, CDR1 ENHRY and CDR2 SYGVKD. The CDR3 runs 15 residues. The trim removed 1 base at V and 4 bases at J, leaving 2 bases unmatched. The DNA for the CDR3 is TGTGCCATCAGTGAGTTAGCGGGAGGATCAGATACGCAGTATTTT. Protein product: CAISELAGGSDTQYF.

The chain carries TRBV15 and TRBJ1-1; 7 nucleotides match TRBD1. Germline CDR1 is LNHNV and CDR2 is YYDKDF (reference sequence). The trim removed 0 bases at V and 11 bases at J, leaving 6 bases unmatched. The CDR3 has 13 amino acids. In nucleotides, the CDR3 is TGTGCCACCAGCAGAGAGACAGGGAGTAGGGCTTTCTTT. Translated: CATSRETGSRAFF.

The chain has TRBV18 and TRBJ1-4; possible D gene TRBD1, 5 bases. V was clipped by 1 base and J by 8 bases, with 8 bases between them. This CDR3 comprises 13 residues. Germline CDR1 and CDR2: KGHSH and LQKENI. In DNA form, the CDR3 reads TGTGCCAGCTCACCACGAGGGGAGGAAAAACTGTTTTTT. Amino acids: CASSPRGEEKLFF.

This clone has only a few counts. This chain links TRBV11-2 with TRBJ2-3; D is possibly TRBD1 or TRBD2 (5 bases each). Looked up from germline, CDR1 is SGHAT and CDR2 is FQNNGV. This CDR3 region has 12 residues. V was trimmed by 1 base and J by 6 bases, leaving 5 bases between them. The chain's CDR3 is CASSLGGDTQYF. DNA for the CDR3: TGTGCCAGCAGCTTAGGGGGGGATACGCAGTATTTT.

The genes are TRBV7-2 and TRBJ2-5; D remains unclear. Per the germline V gene, CDR1 is SGHTA and CDR2 is FQGNSA. The germline V and J ends were trimmed by 5 bases and 6 bases, with 13 bases remaining between them. This CDR3 has 13 amino acids. The CDR3 region is CASSPLVSQTQYF. The CDR3 DNA reads TGTGCCAGCAGCCCCCTGGTTAGTCAGACCCAGTACTTC.

The chain couples TRBV6-6 to TRBJ1-1; D perhaps matches TRBD1 (5 bases). The length of the CDR3 is 15 residues. The V and J ends lost 6 bases and 1 base respectively, with 15 bases between them. Germline V gene data show CDR1 as MNHNY and CDR2 as SVGAGI (reference sequence). The DNA for the CDR3 is TGTGCCAGCAGCATAAGCGGGGGGAAGAACACTGAAGCTTTCTTT. This translates into CASSISGGKNTEAFF.

The J gene is TRBJ2-5, the V gene TRBV27, with 9 bases matching TRBD2. The CDR3 spans 16 residues. Germline values: CDR1 MNHEY, CDR2 SMNVEV (reference sequence). V dropped 6 bases and J dropped 5; count of bases not matched to a gene: 13. CDR3 sequence: CASSRGRGGAEETQYF. The CDR3 DNA reads TGTGCCAGCAGCCGGGGGCGCGGGGGGGCCGAGGAGACCCAGTACTTC.

The gene calls are TRBV30 and TRBJ1-1; unclear D gene. This CDR3 is 12 amino acids long. Per germline, CDR1 GTSNPN and CDR2 SVGIG (reference sequence). V was cut by 0 bases and J by 12 bases, with 14 bases left in between. The chain's CDR3 is CAWSVGPSMTFF. Here the CDR3 DNA reads TGTGCCTGGAGTGTTGGCCCGTCGATGACTTTCTTT. The whole variable domain, filled in from reference TRBV30 and TRBJ1-1, reads SQTIHQWPATLVQPVGSPLSLECTVEGTSNPNLYWYRQAAGRGLQLLFYSVGIGQISSEVPQNLSASRPQDRQFILSSKKLLLSDSGFYLCAWSVGPSMTFFGQGTRLTVV.

This clone appeared a few times. Other DNA sequences within the sample encode an identical CDR3. The chain employs TRBV7-2 and TRBJ2-7; D is ambiguous. This CDR3 comprises 14 residues. The germline gives CDR1 SGHTA, CDR2 FQGNSA. Trimming took 3 bases from V and 0 from J, leaving 9 bases between them. The CDR3 is CASSLGLSSYEQYF. The CDR3 coding sequence is TGTGCCAGCAGCTTGGGCCTGAGCTCCTACGAGCAGTACTTC.

V is TRBV4-1 and J is TRBJ2-7; 10 bases are shared with TRBD2. The J segment lost 6 bases and the V segment lost 4 bases, leaving 3 bases of the junction unmatched. Germline lookup yields CDR1 MGHRA and CDR2 YSYEKL. The CDR3 loop spans 13 amino acids. The CDR3 region is CASSLTSGFEQYF. CDR3 DNA: TGCGCCAGCAGCCTGACTAGCGGGTTCGAGCAGTACTTC.

The chain is built from TRBV11-3 and TRBJ2-7; 10 nucleotides agree with TRBD2. With 5 bases clipped from V and 7 bases from J, the junction kept 5 bases outside the gene matches. The CDR3 is made up of 13 amino acids. The germline V gene encodes CDR1 SGHNT and CDR2 YENEEA. For the CDR3, the DNA is TGTGCCAGCAGCCCAGGGACTAGCGATGAGCAGTACTTC. Its translation is CASSPGTSDEQYF.

The chain has TRBV7-9 and TRBJ1-4; tentative D call: TRBD1 (6 bases). The CDR3 spans 15 residues. The V and J ends lost 6 bases and 4 bases respectively, with 15 bases between them. Germline values: CDR1 SEHNR, CDR2 FQNEAQ (reference sequence). In nucleotides, the CDR3 is TGTGCCAGCAGACGAGGCACGGGACATAATGAAAAACTGTTTTTT. Its translation is CASRRGTGHNEKLFF.

V and J are TRBV5-1 and TRBJ2-5, with 11 bases lining up with TRBD2. The V gene end was trimmed by 1 base and the J gene end by 3 bases; junction bases not matched to a gene: 5. Germline values: CDR1 SGHRS, CDR2 YFSETQ. The CDR3 loop spans 16 amino acids. The CDR3 reads CASSLITSGGEETQYF. CDR3 nucleotides: TGCGCCAGCAGCTTGATCACTAGCGGGGGCGAAGAGACCCAGTACTTC.

This clone was seen only once. The chain carries TRBV7-2 and TRBJ1-2, with 7 bases fitting TRBD1. Germline loops: CDR1 SGHTA, CDR2 FQGNSA. The ends lost 5 bases at V and 8 bases at J; junction bases unmatched: 14. This CDR3 has 15 amino acids. This chain's CDR3 is CASSAHRGGDQGYTF. The CDR3 DNA follows: TGTGCCAGCAGCGCCCACAGGGGTGGGGATCAGGGCTACACCTTC.

Notes on this clone: Mismatch with germline at one junction end may stem from a read error. This sequence joins TRBV5-1 and TRBJ1-3; D is possibly TRBD1 (6 bases). The CDR3 consists of 14 residues. CDR1 and CDR2 from the germline V gene are SGHRS and YFSETQ. The CDR3 here is CASSLGGPGNTIYF. Written as DNA, the CDR3 is TGCGCTAGCAGCTTGGGGGGCCCGGGAAACACCATATATTTT. Using reference TRBV5-1 and TRBJ1-3 for the parts outside the CDR3, the full variable domain is KAGVTQTPRYLIKTRGQQVTLSCSPISGHRSVSWYQQTPGQGLQFLFEYFSETQRNKGNFPGRFSGRQFSNSRSEMNVSTLELGDSALYLCASSLGGPGNTIYFGEGSWLTVV.

This chain connects TRBV6-5 to TRBJ1-2; D gene ambiguous. From germline, CDR1 is MNHEY and CDR2 SVGAGI. The CDR3 is made up of 13 amino acids. V lost 6 bases, J lost 7 bases, and 15 bases lay in between. DNA for the CDR3: TGTGCCAGCAGAATACCAGGTAGCGGTGGCTACACCTTC. Protein sequence: CASRIPGSGGYTF.

The chain recombines TRBV2 with TRBJ1-5; possible D gene TRBD1, 5 bases. This CDR3 region has 16 residues. Trimming stripped 8 bases from V and 2 bases from J, with 19 bases between. From germline, CDR1 is SNHLY and CDR2 FYNNEI. The CDR3 sequence: CASSGVGVLGNQPQHF. The CDR3 region has the DNA TGTGCCAGCTCGGGAGTAGGGGTTTTGGGCAATCAGCCCCAGCATTTT.

This clone has just a few counts. The chain employs TRBV14 and TRBJ1-2; 7 bases map to TRBD1. Germline CDR1 is SGHDN and CDR2 is FVKESK. The CDR3 is made up of 13 amino acids. The junction had 3 bases not matched to a gene; V was cut back by 3 bases and J by 5 bases. CDR3 residues: CASSHPQGYGYTF. The CDR3, as DNA: TGTGCCAGCAGCCATCCACAGGGGTATGGCTACACCTTC. Supplemented by reference TRBV14 and TRBJ1-2, the full variable domain reads EAGVTQFPSHSVIEKGQTVTLRCDPISGHDNLYWYRRVMGKEIKFLLHFVKESKQDESGMPNNRFLAERTGGTYSTLKVQPAELEDSGVYFCASSHPQGYGYTFGSGTRLTVV.